The next 30 T cell receptor beta chains were all read from a single sample in a study of cytomegalovirus exposure and HLA in healthy donors. The study ran its PCR with 60 Vbeta and 13 Jbeta primers. Profiled with immunoSEQ multiplex PCR; TCRdb holds only in-frame clones, not every one. This table holds about 130,000 clones. The sample taken for sequencing was PBMCs. Receptor source: a woman in her thirties or forties in good health and CMV-seropositive.

CDR3 sequence: CASSSKLIPGLAGETQYF. Written as DNA, the CDR3 is TGTGCCAGCAGTTCGAAGTTAATTCCGGGACTAGCGGGAGAGACCCAGTACTTC. The gene calls are TRBV28 and TRBJ2-5, with 12 bases matching TRBD2. Per germline, CDR1 MDHEN and CDR2 SYDVKM. V was clipped by 4 bases and J by 4 bases; unmatched bases: 13. The CDR3 spans 18 residues.

This chain connects TRBV27 to TRBJ2-7; the match to TRBD1 covers 9 bases. Germline CDR1 is MNHEY and CDR2 is SMNVEV (reference sequence). V shed 3 bases and J 2 bases; nucleotides not matched to a gene: 5. This CDR3 has 15 residues. The CDR3 loop reads CASSLVGQGTYEQYF. CDR3 DNA: TGTGCCAGCAGTTTGGTAGGACAGGGGACCTACGAGCAGTACTTC.

Remarks on this clone: Other DNA sequences from this sample encode an identical CDR3 as well. The V and J genes are TRBV2 and TRBJ2-1, with a possible D match to TRBD2 (6 bases). The CDR3 runs 17 residues. V lost 3 bases to trimming and J lost 7 bases, with 22 bases between them. Germline V gene sequence: CDR1 SNHLY, CDR2 FYNNEI. The CDR3 loop is CASSEAFLASANNEQFF. CDR3 nucleotide sequence: TGTGCCAGCAGTGAGGCCTTCCTGGCTAGCGCTAATAATGAGCAGTTCTTC.

The chain carries TRBV6-1 and TRBJ2-2; possibly TRBD2 for D (5 bases). The CDR3 runs to 13 residues. Germline V gene lookup returns CDR1 MNHNS and CDR2 SASEGT. Trimming left V 6 bases short and J 5 bases short, with 10 bases between. This CDR3 is CASRGVGTGELFF. CDR3 sequence (DNA): TGTGCCAGCAGGGGAGTGGGGACCGGGGAGCTGTTTTTT.

The CDR3 here is CASSLKGLAGVGEQYF. CDR3 in DNA: TGTGCCAGCAGCTTAAAGGGACTAGCGGGAGTGGGCGAGCAGTACTTC. The chain combines TRBV7-9 with TRBJ2-7, with TRBD2 matching over 14 bases. This CDR3 has 16 amino acids. Germline-derived CDR1 and CDR2 are SEHNR and FQNEAQ (reference sequence). With V trimmed by 2 bases and J by 6 bases, 6 bases remained unmatched.

V usage is TRBV28 and J usage is TRBJ1-3; D is undetermined. V was trimmed by 1 base and J by 2 bases, leaving 9 bases between them. CDR3 length: 15 residues. The V gene's germline CDR1 is MDHEN and CDR2 SYDVKM. CDR3 bases: TGTGCCAGCAGTTTATTGGGCAATACTGGAAACACCATATATTTT. The encoded protein is CASSLLGNTGNTIYF.

The chain uses TRBV7-8 and TRBJ1-3; D is undetermined. Deletions cut 5 bases from V and 2 bases from J, with 13 bases between. The CDR3 spans 15 residues. The germline CDR1 and CDR2 sequences are SGHVS and FQNEAQ. CDR3 coding DNA: TGTGCCAGCAGCCCGGAACGGGGAACTGGAAACACCATATATTTT. It specifies CASSPERGTGNTIYF.

The chain couples TRBV2 to TRBJ2-3; 7 bases are a match to TRBD2. Germline values: CDR1 SNHLY, CDR2 FYNNEI. The CDR3 is 15 amino acids. Trimming at V came to 2 bases and at J to 6 bases, leaving 8 bases not matched to a gene. CDR3 DNA: TGTGCCAGCAGTGAAACCCGGGGGGTTGAGGATACGCAGTATTTT. This encodes CASSETRGVEDTQYF.

The J gene is TRBJ2-5, the V gene TRBV7-9; tentative D call: TRBD1 (6 bases). The ends were cut back, 1 base at V and 5 bases at J, with 14 bases in the middle. The V gene's germline CDR1 is SEHNR and CDR2 FQNEAQ (reference sequence). This CDR3 has 15 amino acids. The CDR3 DNA sequence: TGTGCCAGCAGCTTAGTCGCAGGGGACGTTGAGACCCAGTACTTC. This translates into CASSLVAGDVETQYF.

The J gene is TRBJ1-1, the V gene TRBV29-1, with TRBD1 matching over 7 bases. CDR3 length equals 13 residues. CDR1 and CDR2 from the germline V gene are SQVTM and ANQGSEA. Losses at the gene ends were 1 base for V and 1 base for J; bases not matched to a gene: 0. Here the CDR3 reads CSVEGTGNTEAFF. CDR3 DNA: TGCAGCGTTGAAGGGACAGGGAACACTGAAGCTTTCTTT.

V usage is TRBV28 and J usage is TRBJ2-7; 8 bases are a match to TRBD1. V shed 10 bases, J shed 4 bases, and the junction held 15 bases outside the gene matches. This CDR3 is built from 15 residues. The germline gives CDR1 MDHEN, CDR2 SYDVKM. The chain's CDR3 is CAISSRAGGEYEQYF. The CDR3 DNA follows: TGTGCCATATCTTCAAGGGCAGGGGGCGAGTACGAGCAGTACTTC.

The chain has TRBV19 and TRBJ1-4; possibly TRBD1 for D (5 bases). Per the germline V gene, CDR1 is LNHDA and CDR2 is SQIVND (reference sequence). V lost 5 bases, J lost 12 bases, and 16 bases lay in between. The CDR3 has 13 residues. CDR3 DNA sequence: TGTGCCAGTAGTTTCAGCTACGGGGGGGAACTGTTTTTT. The encoded protein is CASSFSYGGELFF. The variable domain in full, completed from reference TRBV19 and TRBJ1-4, reads DGGITQSPKYLFRKEGQNVTLSCEQNLNHDAMYWYRQDPGQGLRLIYYSQIVNDFQKGDIAEGYSVSREKKESFPLTVTSAQKNPTAFYLCASSFSYGGELFFGSGTQLSVL.

J is TRBJ1-1 and V is TRBV27; D possibly corresponds to TRBD1 (6 bases). Trimming stripped 8 bases from V and 1 base from J, with 14 bases between. CDR3 length equals 14 residues. The germline gives CDR1 MNHEY, CDR2 SMNVEV (reference sequence). CDR3 DNA sequence: TGTGCCAGCGAGTCAGGGGCCCCGAACACTGAAGCTTTCTTT. This translates into CASESGAPNTEAFF.

The chain has TRBV18 and TRBJ2-1; D is unclear. The germline CDR1 and CDR2 sequences are KGHSH and LQKENI. CDR3 length equals 14 residues. The V and J ends lost 6 bases and 8 bases respectively, with 17 bases between them. CDR3 in amino acids: CASSRYSSIDEQFF. The CDR3 coding sequence is TGTGCCAGCTCTCGGTATAGTAGTATAGATGAGCAGTTCTTC. The complete variable domain, with remaining parts taken from reference TRBV18 and TRBJ2-1, reads NAGVMQNPRHLVRRRGQEARLRCSPMKGHSHVYWYRQLPEEGLKFMVYLQKENIIDESGMPKERFSAEFPKEGPSILRIQQVVRGDSAAYFCASSRYSSIDEQFFGPGTRLTVL.

The chain couples TRBV19 to TRBJ1-1; 7 nucleotides agree with TRBD1. The CDR3 sequence is 13 residues long. Losses at the gene ends were 4 bases for V and 7 bases for J; bases not matched to a gene: 6. CDR1 and CDR2 from the germline V gene are LNHDA and SQIVND (reference sequence). CDR3 region: CASSSDREDEAFF. The DNA for the CDR3 is TGTGCCAGTAGTAGCGACAGGGAGGATGAAGCTTTCTTT.

The chain has TRBV2 and TRBJ1-5; D is perhaps TRBD1 (5 bases). Trimming removed 7 bases at V and 0 bases at J, with 16 bases between. CDR3 length: 16 residues. The germline V gene encodes CDR1 SNHLY and CDR2 FYNNEI. This CDR3 is CASTGGDEYSNQPQHF. The CDR3, as DNA: TGTGCCAGCACCGGAGGGGACGAATATAGCAATCAGCCCCAGCATTTT. Full variable domain (rest looked up from reference TRBV2 and TRBJ1-5): EPEVTQTPSHQVTQMGQEVILRCVPISNHLYFYWYRQILGQKVEFLVSFYNNEISEKSEIFDDQFSVERPDGSNFTLKIRSTKLEDSAMYFCASTGGDEYSNQPQHFGDGTRLSIL.

The chain carries TRBV25-1 and TRBJ2-3; 8 nucleotides align to TRBD1. Germline CDR1 reads MGHDK; CDR2 reads SYGVNS. This CDR3 is 14 amino acids long. Trimming took 4 bases from V and 1 from J; bases not matched to a gene: 1. For the CDR3, the DNA is TGTGCCAGCAGTGGGGGACAGGGCACAGATACGCAGTATTTT. Amino acids: CASSGGQGTDTQYF. Together with reference TRBV25-1 and TRBJ2-3, the CDR3 gives the full variable domain: EADIYQTPRYLVIGTGKKITLECSQTMGHDKMYWYQQDPGMELHLIHYSYGVNSTEKGDLSSESTVSRIRTEHFPLTLESARPSHTSQYLCASSGGQGTDTQYFGPGTRLTVL.

The chain carries TRBV28 and TRBJ2-1, with D perhaps TRBD2 (5 bases). V was cut by 4 bases and J by 0 bases, with 16 bases left in between. Germline V gene sequence: CDR1 MDHEN, CDR2 SYDVKM. This CDR3 spans 17 amino acids. The CDR3 spells CASSWETGPSSYNEQFF. The CDR3 DNA sequence: TGTGCCAGCAGTTGGGAGACGGGCCCCAGCTCCTACAATGAGCAGTTCTTC. The variable domain in full, completed from reference TRBV28 and TRBJ2-1, reads DVKVTQSSRYLVKRTGEKVFLECVQDMDHENMFWYRQDPGLGLRLIYFSYDVKMKEKGDIPEGYSVSREKKERFSLILESASTNQTSMYLCASSWETGPSSYNEQFFGPGTRLTVL.

In the case of this clone: Other nucleotide sequences from this sample produce the same CDR3. V is TRBV12-5 and J is TRBJ2-1; TRBD2 is a possible D gene (5 bases). Germline loops: CDR1 LGHNT, CDR2 FRNRAP. Between the trimmed V and J ends, which lost 0 bases and 1 base, there was a span of 10 bases. The length of the CDR3 is 16 residues. The CDR3 DNA reads as TGTGCTAGTGGTTTGGTACTGTCGGGATCCTACAATGAGCAGTTCTTC. It encodes CASGLVLSGSYNEQFF.

The gene calls are TRBV5-8 and TRBJ2-6; D remains unclear. V shed 2 bases and J shed 1 base, with 7 bases lying between them. Germline loops: CDR1 SGHTS, CDR2 YDEGEE. CDR3 size: 15 residues. The CDR3, as DNA: TGTGCCAGCAGCTTTACACCTTCTGGGGCCAACGTCCTGACTTTC. Its translation is CASSFTPSGANVLTF.

The genes are TRBV13 and TRBJ2-7; D is uncertain. The length of the CDR3 is 13 residues. V was clipped by 3 bases and J by 0 bases, with 6 bases between them. CDR1 and CDR2 from the germline V gene are PRHDT and FYEKMQ (reference sequence). In DNA form, the CDR3 reads TGTGCCAGCAGCTTCCCGAGCTCCTACGAGCAGTACTTC. Translation: CASSFPSSYEQYF.

The V gene is TRBV6-1, the J gene TRBJ1-1; a possible D gene is TRBD1 (6 bases). The CDR3 is 15 residues long. Looked up from germline, CDR1 is MNHNS and CDR2 is SASEGT. Trimming took off 2 bases at V and 1 base at J, with 11 bases between the two ends. The DNA for the CDR3 is TGTGCCAGCAGTGAAATGGGGGCGGGGAACACTGAAGCTTTCTTT. Translation: CASSEMGAGNTEAFF.

The chain employs TRBV7-3 and TRBJ2-1, with TRBD2 matching 9 bases. This CDR3 spans 15 amino acids. The V segment lost 3 bases and the J segment 7 bases; nucleotides outside the gene matches: 7. The germline CDR1 and CDR2 sequences are SGHTA and FQGTGA. DNA of the CDR3: TGTGCCAGCAGCTTTAGCGGGAGTTATGGAAATGAGCAGTTCTTC. Protein product: CASSFSGSYGNEQFF.

This chain links TRBV6-6 with TRBJ2-7; the match to TRBD2 covers 10 bases. The CDR3 runs to 14 residues. The germline V gene has CDR1 MNHNY and CDR2 SVGAGI (reference sequence). V dropped 6 bases and J dropped 3; count of bases not matched to a gene: 5. Written as DNA, the CDR3 is TGTGCCAGCAGGCGGACTAGCGGCGGCTACGAGCAGTACTTC. It is translated as CASRRTSGGYEQYF.

A word on this clone: The sample holds other DNA sequences that translate to the same CDR3. Here the CDR3 DNA reads TGTGCCAGCAGTCCGCTAGCGGGAGGGCCTGGTGAGCAGTTCTTC. This codes for CASSPLAGGPGEQFF. This chain joins TRBV27 and TRBJ2-1; 12 bases align to TRBD2. The CDR3 sequence is 15 residues long. Trimming took 5 bases from V and 9 from J; bases not matched to a gene: 8. Looked up from germline, CDR1 is MNHEY and CDR2 is SMNVEV (reference sequence).

The chain is built from TRBV15 and TRBJ2-2, with D tentatively TRBD1 (6 bases). Germline CDR1 is LNHNV and CDR2 is YYDKDF (reference sequence). This CDR3 has 14 amino acids. V lost 6 bases and J 1 base, leaving 9 bases between the germline ends. The CDR3 nucleotides read TGTGCCACCAGAGTAGGGGGGAACACCGGGGAGCTGTTTTTT. This encodes CATRVGGNTGELFF.

The chain combines TRBV5-1 with TRBJ2-7, with 9 bases aligning to TRBD1. Germline V gene data show CDR1 as SGHRS and CDR2 as YFSETQ. Trimming cost V 2 bases and J 5 bases; bases outside gene matches: 11. The CDR3 has 16 residues. The CDR3 loop is CASSFGQQGAMDEQYF. DNA of the CDR3: TGCGCCAGCAGCTTCGGTCAACAGGGGGCGATGGACGAGCAGTACTTC.

The CDR3 DNA sequence: TGTGCCAGCAGCCCCATCGAATCGGGTTCACCCCTCCACTTT. This codes for CASSPIESGSPLHF. The rearrangement uses TRBV7-2 and TRBJ1-6; D is uncertain. With 5 bases removed from V and 9 bases from J, the gap between germline ends came to 14 bases. The CDR3 is 14 amino acids. CDR1 and CDR2 from the germline V gene are SGHTA and FQGNSA.

This chain links TRBV28 with TRBJ2-1; 10 nucleotides line up with TRBD2. CDR1 and CDR2 from the germline V gene are MDHEN and SYDVKM. This CDR3 contains 17 residues. Trimming took 4 bases from V and 5 from J; bases not matched to a gene: 11. CDR3 nucleotide sequence: TGTGCCAGCAGTTCCCCAGCGGGAGGGCCTAAAGACAATGAGCAGTTCTTC. It encodes CASSSPAGGPKDNEQFF.

This chain connects TRBV19 to TRBJ1-1; a possible D gene is TRBD1 (6 bases). CDR3 length: 16 amino acids. Germline V gene sequence: CDR1 LNHDA, CDR2 SQIVND (reference sequence). V was pared by 3 bases and J by 0 bases, with 14 bases between. Here the CDR3 reads CASSIQRQDVNTEAFF. CDR3 nucleotide sequence: TGTGCCAGTAGTATTCAGAGACAGGATGTGAACACTGAAGCTTTCTTT.